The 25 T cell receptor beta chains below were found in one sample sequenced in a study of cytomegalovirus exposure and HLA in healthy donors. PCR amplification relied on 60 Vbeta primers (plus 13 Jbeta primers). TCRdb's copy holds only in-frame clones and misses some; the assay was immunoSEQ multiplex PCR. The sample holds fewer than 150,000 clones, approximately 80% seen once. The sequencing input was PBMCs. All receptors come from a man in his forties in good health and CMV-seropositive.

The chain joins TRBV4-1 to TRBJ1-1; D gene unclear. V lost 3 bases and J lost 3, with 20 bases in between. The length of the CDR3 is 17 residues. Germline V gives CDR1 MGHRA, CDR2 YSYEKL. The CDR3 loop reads CASSQPRGQSRYTEAFF. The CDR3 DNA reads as TGCGCCAGCAGCCAGCCCCGCGGGCAGTCTCGATACACTGAAGCTTTCTTT.

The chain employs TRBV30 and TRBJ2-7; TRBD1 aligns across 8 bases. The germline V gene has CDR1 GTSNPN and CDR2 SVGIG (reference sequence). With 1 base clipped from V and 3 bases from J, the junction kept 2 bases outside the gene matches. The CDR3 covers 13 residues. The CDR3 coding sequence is TGTGCCTGGAGTGAGGGGACAGGCTACGAGCAGTACTTC. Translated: CAWSEGTGYEQYF.

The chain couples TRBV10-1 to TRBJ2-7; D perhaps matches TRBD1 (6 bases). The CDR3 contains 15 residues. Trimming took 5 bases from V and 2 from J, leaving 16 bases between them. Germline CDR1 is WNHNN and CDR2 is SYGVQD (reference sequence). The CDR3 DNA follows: TGCGCCAGCAGTCGCAGCCAGGGGATGGCCTACGAGCAGTACTTC. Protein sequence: CASSRSQGMAYEQYF.

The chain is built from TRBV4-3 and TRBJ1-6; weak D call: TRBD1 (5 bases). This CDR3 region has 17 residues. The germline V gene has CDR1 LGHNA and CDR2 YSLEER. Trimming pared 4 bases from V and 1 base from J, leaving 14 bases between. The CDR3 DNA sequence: TGCGCCAGCAGCCCTGCGGGGGATAGGTCCTATAATTCACCCCTCCACTTT. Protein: CASSPAGDRSYNSPLHF.

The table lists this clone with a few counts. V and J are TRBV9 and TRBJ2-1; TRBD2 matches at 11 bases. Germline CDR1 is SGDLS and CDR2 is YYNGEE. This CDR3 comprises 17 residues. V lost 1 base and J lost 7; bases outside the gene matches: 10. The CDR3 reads CASSVSQLAGDINEQFF. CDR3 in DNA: TGTGCCAGCAGCGTATCCCAACTAGCGGGAGATATAAATGAGCAGTTCTTC.

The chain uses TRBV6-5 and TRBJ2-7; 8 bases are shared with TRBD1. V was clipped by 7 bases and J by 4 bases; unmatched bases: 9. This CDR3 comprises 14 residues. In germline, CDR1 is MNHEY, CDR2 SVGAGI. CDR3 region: CASKVDREFYEQYF. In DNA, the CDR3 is TGTGCCAGCAAGGTGGACAGGGAATTTTACGAGCAGTACTTC.

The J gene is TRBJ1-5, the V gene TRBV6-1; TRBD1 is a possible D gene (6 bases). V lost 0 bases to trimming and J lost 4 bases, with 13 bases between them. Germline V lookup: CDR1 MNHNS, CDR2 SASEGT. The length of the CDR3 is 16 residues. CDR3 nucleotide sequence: TGTGCCAGCAGTGAAGCTCTGGGCAGGGGAAATCAGCCCCAGCATTTT. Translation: CASSEALGRGNQPQHF.

The CDR3 region is CASEQLNTEAFF. The CDR3 coding sequence is TGTGCCAGCGAACAATTGAACACTGAAGCTTTCTTT. V usage is TRBV6-1 and J usage is TRBJ1-1; D not certain. V was cut by 8 bases and J by 0 bases, with 7 bases left in between. This CDR3 region has 12 residues. The V gene's germline CDR1 is MNHNS and CDR2 SASEGT.

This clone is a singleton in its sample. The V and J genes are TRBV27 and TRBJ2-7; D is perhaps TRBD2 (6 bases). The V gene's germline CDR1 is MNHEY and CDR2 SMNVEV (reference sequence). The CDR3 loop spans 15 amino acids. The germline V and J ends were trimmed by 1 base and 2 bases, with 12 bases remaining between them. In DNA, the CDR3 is TGTGCCAGCAGTTTATTGGGGATAGCGGCCTACGAGCAGTACTTC. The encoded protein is CASSLLGIAAYEQYF.

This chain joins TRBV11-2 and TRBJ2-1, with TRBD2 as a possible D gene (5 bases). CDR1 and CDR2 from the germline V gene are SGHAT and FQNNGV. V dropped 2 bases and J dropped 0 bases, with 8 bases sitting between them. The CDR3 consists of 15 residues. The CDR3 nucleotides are TGTGCCAGCAGCTTATGGGAGAGCTCCTACAATGAGCAGTTCTTC. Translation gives CASSLWESSYNEQFF. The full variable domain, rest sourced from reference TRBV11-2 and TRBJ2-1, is EAGVAQSPRYKIIEKRQSVAFWCNPISGHATLYWYQQILGQGPKLLIQFQNNGVVDDSQLPKDRFSAERLKGVDSTLKIQPAKLEDSAVYLCASSLWESSYNEQFFGPGTRLTVL.

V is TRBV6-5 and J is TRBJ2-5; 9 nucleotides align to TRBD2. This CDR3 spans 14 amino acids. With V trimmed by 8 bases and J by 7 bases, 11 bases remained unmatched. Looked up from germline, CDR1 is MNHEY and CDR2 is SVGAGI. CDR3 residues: CASEFAGGPRTQYF. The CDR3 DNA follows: TGTGCCAGCGAATTCGCGGGAGGGCCCAGGACCCAGTACTTC.

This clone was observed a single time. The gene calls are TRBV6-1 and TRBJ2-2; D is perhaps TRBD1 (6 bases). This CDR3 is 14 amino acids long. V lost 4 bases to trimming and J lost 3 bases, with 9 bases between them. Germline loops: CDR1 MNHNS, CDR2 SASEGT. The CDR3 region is CASSVQGDTGELFF. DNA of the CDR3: TGTGCCAGCAGTGTACAGGGTGACACCGGGGAGCTGTTTTTT.

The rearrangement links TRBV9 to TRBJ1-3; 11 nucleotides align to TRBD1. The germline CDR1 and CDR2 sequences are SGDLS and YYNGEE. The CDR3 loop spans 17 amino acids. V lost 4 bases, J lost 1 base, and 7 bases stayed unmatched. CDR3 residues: CASSLNRDRGSGNTIYF. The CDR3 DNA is TGTGCCAGCAGCCTAAACCGGGACAGGGGGTCTGGAAACACCATATATTTT.

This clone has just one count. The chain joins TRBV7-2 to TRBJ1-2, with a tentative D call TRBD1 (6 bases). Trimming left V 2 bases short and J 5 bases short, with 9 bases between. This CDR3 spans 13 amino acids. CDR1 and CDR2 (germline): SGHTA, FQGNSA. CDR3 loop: CASSLQQGYGYTF. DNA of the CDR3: TGTGCCAGCAGCTTACAACAGGGATATGGCTACACCTTC.

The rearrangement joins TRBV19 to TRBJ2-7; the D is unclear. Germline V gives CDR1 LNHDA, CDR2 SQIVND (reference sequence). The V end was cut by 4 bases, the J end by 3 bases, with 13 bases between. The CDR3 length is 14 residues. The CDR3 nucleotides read TGTGCCAGTAGTACACCAGGTCAGCTCTACGAGCAGTACTTC. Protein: CASSTPGQLYEQYF.

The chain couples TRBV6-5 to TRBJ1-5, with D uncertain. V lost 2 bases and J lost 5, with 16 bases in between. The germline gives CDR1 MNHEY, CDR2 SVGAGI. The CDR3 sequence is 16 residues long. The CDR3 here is CASSYRASGKDQPQHF. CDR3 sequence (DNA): TGTGCCAGCAGTTACCGGGCCAGCGGAAAGGATCAGCCCCAGCATTTT.

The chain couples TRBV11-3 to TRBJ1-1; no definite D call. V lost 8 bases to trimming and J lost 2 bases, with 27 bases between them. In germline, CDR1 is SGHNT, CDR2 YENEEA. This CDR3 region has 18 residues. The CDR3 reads CASHGYIGFGKTNTEAFF. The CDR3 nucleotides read TGTGCCAGCCATGGCTACATCGGTTTCGGGAAAACAAACACTGAAGCTTTCTTT.

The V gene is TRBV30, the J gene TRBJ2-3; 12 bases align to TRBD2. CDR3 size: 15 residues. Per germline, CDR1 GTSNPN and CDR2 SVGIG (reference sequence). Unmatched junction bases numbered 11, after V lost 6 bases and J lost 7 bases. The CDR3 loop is CACASGRARKNTQYF. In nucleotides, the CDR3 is TGTGCCTGCGCTAGCGGGAGGGCCAGGAAAAATACGCAGTATTTT. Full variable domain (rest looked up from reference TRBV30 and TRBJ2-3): SQTIHQWPATLVQPVGSPLSLECTVEGTSNPNLYWYRQAAGRGLQLLFYSVGIGQISSEVPQNLSASRPQDRQFILSSKKLLLSDSGFYLCACASGRARKNTQYFGPGTRLTVL.

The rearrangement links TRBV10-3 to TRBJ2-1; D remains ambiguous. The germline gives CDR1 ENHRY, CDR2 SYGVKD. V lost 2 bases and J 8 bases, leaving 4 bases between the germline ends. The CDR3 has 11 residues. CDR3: CAISELDEQFF. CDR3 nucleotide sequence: TGTGCCATCAGTGAGCTCGATGAGCAGTTCTTC.

The CDR3 reads CASSTDSLNTEAFF. In DNA form, the CDR3 reads TGTGCCAGCAGCACCGACAGCTTGAACACTGAAGCTTTCTTT. The J gene is TRBJ1-1, the V gene TRBV5-4, with TRBD1 as a possible D gene (5 bases). Germline CDR1 is SGHNT and CDR2 is YYREEE (reference sequence). V dropped 4 bases and J dropped 0 bases, with 10 bases sitting between them. CDR3 length equals 14 residues.

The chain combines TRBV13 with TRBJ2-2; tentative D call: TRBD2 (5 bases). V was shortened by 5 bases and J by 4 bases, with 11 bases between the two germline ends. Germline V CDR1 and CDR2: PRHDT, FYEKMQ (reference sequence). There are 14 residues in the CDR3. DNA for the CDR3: TGTGCCAGCAGCCAGCGGTCCGCCACCGGGGAGCTGTTTTTT. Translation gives CASSQRSATGELFF.

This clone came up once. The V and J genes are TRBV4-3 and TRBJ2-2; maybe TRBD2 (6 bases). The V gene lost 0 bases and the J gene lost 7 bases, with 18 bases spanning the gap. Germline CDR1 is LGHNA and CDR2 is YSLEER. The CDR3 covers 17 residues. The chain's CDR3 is CASSQDKSRKGLGELFF. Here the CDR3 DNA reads TGCGCCAGCAGCCAAGATAAGTCCAGAAAGGGACTCGGGGAGCTGTTTTTT.

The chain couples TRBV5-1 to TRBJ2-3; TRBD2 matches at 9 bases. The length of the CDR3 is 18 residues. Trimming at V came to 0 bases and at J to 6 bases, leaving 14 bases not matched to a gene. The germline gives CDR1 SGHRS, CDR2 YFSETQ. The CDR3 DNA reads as TGCGCCAGCAGCTTGGCCCCCTCAGGTAGCGGGAGACTCGATACGCAGTATTTT. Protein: CASSLAPSGSGRLDTQYF. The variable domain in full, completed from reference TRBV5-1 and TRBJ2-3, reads KAGVTQTPRYLIKTRGQQVTLSCSPISGHRSVSWYQQTPGQGLQFLFEYFSETQRNKGNFPGRFSGRQFSNSRSEMNVSTLELGDSALYLCASSLAPSGSGRLDTQYFGPGTRLTVL.

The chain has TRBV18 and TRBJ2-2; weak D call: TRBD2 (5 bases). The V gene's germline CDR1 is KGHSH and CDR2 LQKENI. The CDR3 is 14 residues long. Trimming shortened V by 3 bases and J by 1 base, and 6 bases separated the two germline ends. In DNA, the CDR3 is TGTGCCAGCTCACCCCGGGAGAACACCGGGGAGCTGTTTTTT. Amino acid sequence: CASSPRENTGELFF.

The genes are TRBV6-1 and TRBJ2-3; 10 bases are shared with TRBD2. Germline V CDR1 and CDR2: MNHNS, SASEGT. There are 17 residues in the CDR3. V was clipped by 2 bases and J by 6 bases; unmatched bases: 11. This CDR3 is CASSERLASGSGDTQYF. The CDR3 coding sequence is TGTGCCAGCAGTGAAAGGTTGGCTAGCGGGAGTGGGGATACGCAGTATTTT.